This T cell receptor beta chain was sequenced for a study of blood T cell repertoires in COVID-19. In germline, CDR1 is SGHRS, CDR2 YFSETQ. Trimming left V 3 bases short and J 4 bases short, with 19 bases between. The CDR3 has 17 residues. This table comes from immunoSEQ multiplex PCR, and its TCRdb copy is limited to in-frame clones, with some not included. The sample lists about 64,000 clones, about 88% occurring once. Patients of the Seattle cohort, enrolled during active infection, were followed longitudinally. The specimen sequenced was peripheral blood. The sequence came from a woman in her sixties or seventies with COVID-19, enrolled during active disease. The chain uses TRBV5-1 and TRBJ2-2, with D possibly being TRBD2 (6 bases). The CDR3 DNA reads as TGCGCCAGCAGCTACCACCGGGACCTCGGGAGCACCGGGGAGCTGTTTTTT. It codes for CASSYHRDLGSTGELFF.